A single sample gave rise to the 9 T cell receptor beta chains below, sequenced in a study of control samples from healthy donors and cancer patients. Some clones are missing from TCRdb's copy, which holds only in-frame ones; the method was immunoSEQ multiplex PCR. The sample holds about 90,000 clones, approximately 90% seen once. Sequenced input: blood. These receptors came from a woman aged 18-30 years in good health.

This clone has more than one count but fewer than ten. The CDR3 DNA sequence: TGTGCCAGCAGCCGGGAAGGTGGAGGGGTCACAGATACGCAGTATTTT. This codes for CASSREGGGVTDTQYF. The chain recombines TRBV11-1 with TRBJ2-3; TRBD2 might be the D (6 bases). Germline loops: CDR1 SGHAT, CDR2 FQDESV (reference sequence). Trimming removed 5 bases at V and 2 bases at J, with 17 bases between. This CDR3 comprises 16 residues. The full variable domain, rest sourced from reference TRBV11-1 and TRBJ2-3, is EAEVAQSPRYKITEKSQAVAFWCDPISGHATLYWYRQILGQGPELLVQFQDESVVDDSQLPKDRFSAERLKGVDSTLKIQPAELGDSAMYLCASSREGGGVTDTQYFGPGTRLTVL.

The chain has TRBV7-9 and TRBJ2-5, with 7 nucleotides matching TRBD1. The trim removed 1 base at V and 5 bases at J, leaving 7 bases unmatched. This CDR3 is 15 amino acids long. CDR1 SEHNR and CDR2 FQNEAQ come from the germline V gene (reference sequence). This CDR3 is CASSLERGPWETQYF. The CDR3 DNA reads TGTGCCAGCAGCTTAGAGAGGGGGCCGTGGGAGACCCAGTACTTC.

This sequence joins TRBV28 and TRBJ1-3; D remains ambiguous. The CDR3 has 15 residues. Germline-derived CDR1 and CDR2 are MDHEN and SYDVKM. The V gene lost 6 bases and the J gene lost 3 bases, with 15 bases spanning the gap. The CDR3 coding sequence is TGTGCCAGCAGCCGGGATGCTGCTCATGGAAACACCATATATTTT. Encoded protein: CASSRDAAHGNTIYF.

The rearrangement joins TRBV9 to TRBJ2-3; the D is unclear. V gave up 4 bases and J gave up 0 bases, with 3 bases separating them. CDR3 length equals 12 residues. Looked up from germline, CDR1 is SGDLS and CDR2 is YYNGEE. CDR3 region: CASSYSTDTQYF. For the CDR3, the DNA is TGTGCCAGCAGCTATAGCACAGATACGCAGTATTTT.

The chain uses TRBV6-6 and TRBJ1-1, with no clear D. Per germline, CDR1 MNHNY and CDR2 SVGAGI (reference sequence). The V end was cut by 5 bases, the J end by 4 bases, with 14 bases between. CDR3 length: 14 amino acids. DNA for the CDR3: TGTGCCAGCAGTATTCGGGTTGGGTTCACTGAAGCTTTCTTT. This encodes CASSIRVGFTEAFF.

The chain uses TRBV5-1 and TRBJ2-7; D not certain. Looked up from germline, CDR1 is SGHRS and CDR2 is YFSETQ. Trimming shortened V by 7 bases and J by 4 bases, and 9 bases separated the two germline ends. The CDR3 is made up of 11 amino acids. The CDR3 region is CASGYGYEQYF. DNA for the CDR3: TGCGCCAGCGGCTACGGGTACGAGCAGTACTTC.

This rearrangement joins TRBV6-5 to TRBJ1-1; the D gene is possibly TRBD1 (5 bases). Germline loops: CDR1 MNHEY, CDR2 SVGAGI. Trimming left V 8 bases short and J 3 bases short, with 10 bases between. The CDR3 is made up of 12 amino acids. CDR3 residues: CASRDGHTEAFF. CDR3 DNA: TGTGCCAGCCGGGACGGTCACACTGAAGCTTTCTTT.

This chain joins TRBV14 and TRBJ1-2; TRBD1 might be the D (5 bases). The CDR3 totals 15 residues. Germline V gene lookup returns CDR1 SGHDN and CDR2 FVKESK. Trimming took 0 bases from V and 2 from J, leaving 10 bases between them. Written as DNA, the CDR3 is TGTGCCAGCAGCCAAGACTCAGGGATAAACTATGGCTACACCTTC. Its translation: CASSQDSGINYGYTF.

This clone was counted once. The chain recombines TRBV7-9 with TRBJ2-5, with unresolved D. V lost 5 bases and J lost 14, with 21 bases in between. This CDR3 region has 13 residues. Germline V lookup: CDR1 SEHNR, CDR2 FQNEAQ (reference sequence). The CDR3 DNA reads as TGTGCCAGCAGCGGTCCTGGCAGGTTGAGGACCTACTTC. This codes for CASSGPGRLRTYF.